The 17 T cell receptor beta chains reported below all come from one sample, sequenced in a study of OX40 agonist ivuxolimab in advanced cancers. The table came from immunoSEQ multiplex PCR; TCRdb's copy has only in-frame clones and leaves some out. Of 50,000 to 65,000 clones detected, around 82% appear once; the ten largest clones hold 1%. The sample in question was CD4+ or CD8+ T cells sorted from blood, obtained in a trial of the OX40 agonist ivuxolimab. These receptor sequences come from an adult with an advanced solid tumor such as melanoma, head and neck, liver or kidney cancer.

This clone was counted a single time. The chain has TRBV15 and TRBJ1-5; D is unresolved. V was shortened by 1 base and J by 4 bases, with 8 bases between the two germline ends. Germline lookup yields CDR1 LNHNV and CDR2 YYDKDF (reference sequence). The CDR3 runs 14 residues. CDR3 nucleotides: TGTGCCACCAGCAGAGGGACGGGGAATCAGCCCCAGCATTTT. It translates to CATSRGTGNQPQHF.

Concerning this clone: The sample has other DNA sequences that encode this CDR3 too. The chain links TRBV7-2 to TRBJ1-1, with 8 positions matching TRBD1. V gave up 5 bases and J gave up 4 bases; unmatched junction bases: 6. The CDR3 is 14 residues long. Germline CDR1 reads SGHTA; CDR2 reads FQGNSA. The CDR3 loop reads CASSPGQGRTEAFF. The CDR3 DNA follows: TGTGCCAGCAGCCCAGGACAGGGTCGCACTGAAGCTTTCTTT.

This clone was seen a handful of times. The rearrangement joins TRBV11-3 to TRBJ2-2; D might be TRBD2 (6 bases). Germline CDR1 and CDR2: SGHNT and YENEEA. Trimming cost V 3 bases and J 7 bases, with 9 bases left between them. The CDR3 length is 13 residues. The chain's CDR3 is CASSLGGYGELFF. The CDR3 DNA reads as TGTGCCAGCAGCTTGGGGGGATACGGGGAGCTGTTTTTT.

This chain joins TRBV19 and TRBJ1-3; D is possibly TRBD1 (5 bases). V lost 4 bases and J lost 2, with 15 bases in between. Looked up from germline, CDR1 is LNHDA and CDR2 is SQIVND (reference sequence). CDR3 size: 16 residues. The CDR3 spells CASSTGGAGTGNTIYF. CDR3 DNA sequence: TGTGCCAGTAGTACAGGCGGCGCAGGGACTGGAAACACCATATATTTT.

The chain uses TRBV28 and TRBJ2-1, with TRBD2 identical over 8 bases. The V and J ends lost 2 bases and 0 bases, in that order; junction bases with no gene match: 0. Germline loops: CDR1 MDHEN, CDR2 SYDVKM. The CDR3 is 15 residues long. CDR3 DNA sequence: TGTGCCAGCAGTTTAGCGGGGGGCTCCTACAATGAGCAGTTCTTC. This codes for CASSLAGGSYNEQFF.

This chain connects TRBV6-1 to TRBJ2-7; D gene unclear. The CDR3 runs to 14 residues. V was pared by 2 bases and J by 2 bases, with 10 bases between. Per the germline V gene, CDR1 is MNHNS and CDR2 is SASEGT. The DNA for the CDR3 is TGTGCCAGCAGTGAAAGGTCGAAAACCTACGAGCAGTACTTC. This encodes CASSERSKTYEQYF.

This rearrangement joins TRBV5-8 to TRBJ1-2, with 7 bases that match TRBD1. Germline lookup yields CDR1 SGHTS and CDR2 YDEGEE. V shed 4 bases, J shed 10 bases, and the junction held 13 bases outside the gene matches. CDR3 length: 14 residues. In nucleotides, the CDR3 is TGTGCCAGCAGCGTACTAACTACCGGGACAGCCTACACCTTC. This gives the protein CASSVLTTGTAYTF.

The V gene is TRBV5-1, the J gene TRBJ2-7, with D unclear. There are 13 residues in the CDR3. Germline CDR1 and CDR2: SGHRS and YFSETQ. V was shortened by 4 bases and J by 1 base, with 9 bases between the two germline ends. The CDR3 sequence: CASSRQASYEQYF. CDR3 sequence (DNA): TGCGCCAGCAGCAGGCAGGCGTCCTACGAGCAGTACTTC.

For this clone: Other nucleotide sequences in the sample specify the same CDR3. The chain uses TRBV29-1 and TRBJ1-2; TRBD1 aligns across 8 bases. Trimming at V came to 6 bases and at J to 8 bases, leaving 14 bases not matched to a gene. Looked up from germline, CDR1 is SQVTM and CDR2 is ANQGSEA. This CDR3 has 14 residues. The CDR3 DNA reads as TGCAGCGTCGCCGGACAGGGTAGGGGAGAAGGCTACACCTTC. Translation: CSVAGQGRGEGYTF.

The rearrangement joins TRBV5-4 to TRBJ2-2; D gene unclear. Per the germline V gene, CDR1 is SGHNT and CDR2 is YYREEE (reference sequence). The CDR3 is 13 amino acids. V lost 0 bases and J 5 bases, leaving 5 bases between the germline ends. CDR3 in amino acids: CASSLGGTGELFF. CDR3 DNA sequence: TGTGCCAGCAGCTTGGGGGGTACCGGGGAGCTGTTTTTT.

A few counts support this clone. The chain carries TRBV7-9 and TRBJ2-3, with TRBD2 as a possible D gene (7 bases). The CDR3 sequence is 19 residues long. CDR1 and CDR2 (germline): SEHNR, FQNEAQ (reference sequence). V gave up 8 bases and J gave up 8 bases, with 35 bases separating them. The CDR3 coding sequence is TGTGCCAGCCTACACCTAGGGGGGGCGCGTTCAGACGGAGGAGGTACGCAGTATTTT. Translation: CASLHLGGARSDGGGTQYF. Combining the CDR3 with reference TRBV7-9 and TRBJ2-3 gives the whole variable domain DTGVSQNPRHKITKRGQNVTFRCDPISEHNRLYWYRQTLGQGPEFLTYFQNEAQLEKSRLLSDRFSAERPKGSFSTLEIQRTEQGDSAMYLCASLHLGGARSDGGGTQYFGPGTRLTVL.

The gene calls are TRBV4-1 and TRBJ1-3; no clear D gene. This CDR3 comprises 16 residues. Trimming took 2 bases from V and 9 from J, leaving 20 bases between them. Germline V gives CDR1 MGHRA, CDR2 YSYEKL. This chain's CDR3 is CASSQLHRGGKSTIYF. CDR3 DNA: TGCGCCAGCAGCCAATTACACCGGGGAGGAAAAAGCACCATATATTTT.

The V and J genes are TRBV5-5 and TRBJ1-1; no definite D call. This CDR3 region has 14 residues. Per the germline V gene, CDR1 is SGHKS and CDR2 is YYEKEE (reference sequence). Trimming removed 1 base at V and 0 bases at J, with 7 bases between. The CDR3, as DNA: TGTGCCAGCAGCTTGTCACCCATGAACACTGAAGCTTTCTTT. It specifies CASSLSPMNTEAFF.

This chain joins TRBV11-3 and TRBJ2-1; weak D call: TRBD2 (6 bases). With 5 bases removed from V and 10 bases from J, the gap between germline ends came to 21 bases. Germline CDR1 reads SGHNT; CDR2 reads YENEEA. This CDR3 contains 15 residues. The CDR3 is CASSPNVGGIGEQFF. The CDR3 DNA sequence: TGTGCCAGCAGCCCCAATGTGGGCGGGATAGGAGAGCAGTTCTTC.

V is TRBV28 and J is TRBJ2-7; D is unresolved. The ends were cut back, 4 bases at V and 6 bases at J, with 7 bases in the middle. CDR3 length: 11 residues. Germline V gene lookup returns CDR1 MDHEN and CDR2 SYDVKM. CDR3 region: CASSSWGEQYF. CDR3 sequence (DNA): TGTGCCAGCAGTTCCTGGGGCGAGCAGTACTTC.

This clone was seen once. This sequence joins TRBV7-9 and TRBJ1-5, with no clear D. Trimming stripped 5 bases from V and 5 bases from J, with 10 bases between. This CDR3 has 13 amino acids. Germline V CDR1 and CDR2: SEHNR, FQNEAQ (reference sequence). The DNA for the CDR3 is TGTGCCAGCAGCAGTGAAGTGGATCAGCCCCAGCATTTT. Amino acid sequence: CASSSEVDQPQHF.

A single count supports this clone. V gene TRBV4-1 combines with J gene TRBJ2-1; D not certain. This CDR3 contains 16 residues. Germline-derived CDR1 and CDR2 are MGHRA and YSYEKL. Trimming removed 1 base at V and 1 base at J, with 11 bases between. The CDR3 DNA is TGCGCCAGCAGCCAAGGTCAAGCGAAATCCTACAATGAGCAGTTCTTC. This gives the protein CASSQGQAKSYNEQFF.